This entry features one T cell receptor beta chain sequence. Antigen specificity is unknown. There were TCR beta CDR3 regions amplified from RNA transcripts. First-round RT-PCR of the TCR CDR3 relied on the HTBI primer set. TCRdb reanalysed the multiplex PCR reads using MiXCR and keeps one entry per CDR3 protein. Among about 660,000 distinct CDR3 sequences, 45% were seen once, and the ten largest hold roughly 7.2%. The sample comes from a study of T cells in Graves' hyperthyroidism and ophthalmopathy. Points from the study as a whole: Ophthalmopathy and stable hyperthyroidism were separated by a 13 V-J model. Most clonotypes expanded in thyroid above 0.001 were likewise present in blood.

V dropped 0 bases and J dropped 2 bases, with 13 bases sitting between them. The germline V gene has CDR1 MGHRA and CDR2 YSYEKL. This CDR3 contains 16 residues. Investigators excluded patients with uncontrolled infection, other autoimmune disease, pregnancy or lactation. This sequence joins TRBV4-1 and TRBJ1-1; D call uncertain. The specimen sequenced was peripheral blood or thyroid tissue (not recorded which). This TCR derives from an adult man with Graves' disease, either hyperthyroidism or ophthalmopathy (not recorded which). DNA of the CDR3: TGCGCCAGCAGCCAAGAAGGAACGGTTGGAAACACTGAAGCTTTCTTT. This codes for CASSQEGTVGNTEAFF.